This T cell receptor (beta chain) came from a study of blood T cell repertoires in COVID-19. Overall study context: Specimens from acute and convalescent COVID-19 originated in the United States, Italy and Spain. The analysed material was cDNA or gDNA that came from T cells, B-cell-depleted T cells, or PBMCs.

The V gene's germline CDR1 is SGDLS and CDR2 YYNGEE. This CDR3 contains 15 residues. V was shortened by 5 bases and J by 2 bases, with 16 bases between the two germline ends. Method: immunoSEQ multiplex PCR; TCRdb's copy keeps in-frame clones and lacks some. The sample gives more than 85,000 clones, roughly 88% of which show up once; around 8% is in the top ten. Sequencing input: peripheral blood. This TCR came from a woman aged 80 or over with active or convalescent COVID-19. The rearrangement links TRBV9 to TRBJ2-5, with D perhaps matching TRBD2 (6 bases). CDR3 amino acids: CASSTFPGLQETQYF. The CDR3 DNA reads TGTGCCAGCAGTACCTTCCCGGGACTTCAAGAGACCCAGTACTTC.